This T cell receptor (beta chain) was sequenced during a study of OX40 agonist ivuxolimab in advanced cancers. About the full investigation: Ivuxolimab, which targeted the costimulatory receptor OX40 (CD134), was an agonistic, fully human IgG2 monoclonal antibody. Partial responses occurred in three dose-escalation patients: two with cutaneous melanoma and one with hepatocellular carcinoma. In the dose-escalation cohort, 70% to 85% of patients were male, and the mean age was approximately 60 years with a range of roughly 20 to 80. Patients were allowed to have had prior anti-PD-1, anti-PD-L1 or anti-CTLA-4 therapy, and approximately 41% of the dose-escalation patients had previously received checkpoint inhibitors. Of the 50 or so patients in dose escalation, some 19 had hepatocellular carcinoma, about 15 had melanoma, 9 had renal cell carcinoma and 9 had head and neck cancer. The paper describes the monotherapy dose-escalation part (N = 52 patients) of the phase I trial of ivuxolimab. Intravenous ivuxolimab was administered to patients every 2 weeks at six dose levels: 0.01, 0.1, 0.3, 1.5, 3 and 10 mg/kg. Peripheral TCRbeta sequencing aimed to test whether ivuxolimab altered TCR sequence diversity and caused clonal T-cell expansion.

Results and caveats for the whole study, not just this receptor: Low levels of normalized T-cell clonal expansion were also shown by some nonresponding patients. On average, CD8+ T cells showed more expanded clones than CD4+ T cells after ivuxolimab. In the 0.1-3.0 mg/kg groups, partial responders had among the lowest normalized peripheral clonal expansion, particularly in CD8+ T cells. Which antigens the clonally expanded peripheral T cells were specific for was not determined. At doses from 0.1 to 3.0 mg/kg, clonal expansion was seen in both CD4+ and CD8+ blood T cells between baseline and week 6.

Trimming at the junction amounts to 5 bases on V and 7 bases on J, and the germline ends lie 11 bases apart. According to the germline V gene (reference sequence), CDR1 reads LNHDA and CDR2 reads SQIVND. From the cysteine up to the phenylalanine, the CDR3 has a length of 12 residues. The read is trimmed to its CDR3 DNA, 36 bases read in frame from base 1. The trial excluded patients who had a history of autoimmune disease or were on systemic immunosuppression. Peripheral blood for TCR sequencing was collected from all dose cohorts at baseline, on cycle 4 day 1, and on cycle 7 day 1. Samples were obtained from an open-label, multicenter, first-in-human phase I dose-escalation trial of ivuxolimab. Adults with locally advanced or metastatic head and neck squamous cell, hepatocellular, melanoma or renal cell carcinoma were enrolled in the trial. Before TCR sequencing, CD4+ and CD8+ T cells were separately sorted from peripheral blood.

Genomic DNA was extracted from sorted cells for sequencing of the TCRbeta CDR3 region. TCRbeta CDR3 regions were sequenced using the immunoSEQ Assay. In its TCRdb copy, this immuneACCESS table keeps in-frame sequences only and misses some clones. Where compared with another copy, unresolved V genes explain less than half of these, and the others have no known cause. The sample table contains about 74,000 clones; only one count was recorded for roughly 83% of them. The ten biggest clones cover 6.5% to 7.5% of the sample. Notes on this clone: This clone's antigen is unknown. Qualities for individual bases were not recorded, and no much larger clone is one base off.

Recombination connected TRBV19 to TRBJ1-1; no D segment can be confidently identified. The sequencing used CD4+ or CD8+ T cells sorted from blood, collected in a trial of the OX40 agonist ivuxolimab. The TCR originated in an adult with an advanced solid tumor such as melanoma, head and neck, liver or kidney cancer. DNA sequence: TGTGCCAGTAGTGATCGGCGGATTGAAGCTTTCTTT. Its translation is CASSDRRIEAFF. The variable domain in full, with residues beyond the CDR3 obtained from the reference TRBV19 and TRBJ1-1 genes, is DGGITQSPKYLFRKEGQNVTLSCEQNLNHDAMYWYRQDPGQGLRLIYYSQIVNDFQKGDIAEGYSVSREKKESFPLTVTSAQKNPTAFYLCASSDRRIEAFFGQGTRLTVV.